This is a list of T cell receptor beta chains from one sample in a study of T cell responses to AZD1222 COVID-19 vaccine. Sequencing used immunoSEQ multiplex PCR; TCRdb keeps in-frame clones, though not all of them. The sample carries about 150,000 clones, 75% to 90% recorded once. The starting material was peripheral blood, obtained 28 days after the second AZD1222 dose. Receptor source: an adult who received the AZD1222 COVID-19 vaccine. The CDR3 runs from the conserved cysteine through the conserved F or W. Each record gives: J gene, D gene, V gene, clone size, CDR3 DNA, CDR3 protein. A D gene is named only where the DNA matches it firmly. Clone size is stated in some rows and not others, as once, few, many or a class when expanded.

J gene: TRBJ2-5; D gene: TRBD1; V gene: TRBV19; clone size: once; CDR3 DNA: TGTGCCAGTAGTACCTCGACAGGGGGCGAGACCCAGTACTTC; CDR3 protein: CASSTSTGGETQYF
J gene: TRBJ2-7; D gene: NA; V gene: TRBV11-2; clone size: few; CDR3 DNA: TGTGCCAGCAGCCAACAGGGTGTGCAGTACTTC; CDR3 protein: CASSQQGVQYF
J gene: TRBJ2-7; D gene: TRBD1; V gene: TRBV6-6; clone size: once; CDR3 DNA: TGTGCCAGCACCAACGGACAGGGGTCTAACTACGAGCAGTACTTC; CDR3 protein: CASTNGQGSNYEQYF
J gene: TRBJ1-6; D gene: NA; V gene: TRBV28; clone size: NA; CDR3 DNA: TGTGCCAGCAGTTCTGACAGCTCCTATAATTCACCCCTCCACTTT; CDR3 protein: CASSSDSSYNSPLHF
J gene: TRBJ2-5; D gene: NA; V gene: TRBV5-1; clone size: NA; CDR3 DNA: TGCGCCAGCAGCCCCCAGGGGCCACACCTGGGTGAGACCCAGTACTTC; CDR3 protein: CASSPQGPHLGETQYF
J gene: TRBJ2-5; D gene: NA; V gene: TRBV7-3; clone size: NA; CDR3 DNA: TGTGCCAGCAGCTTACTCGCCCTGAGCGGGACCCAGTACTTC; CDR3 protein: CASSLLALSGTQYF
J gene: TRBJ2-3; D gene: NA; V gene: TRBV7-2; clone size: NA; CDR3 DNA: TGTGCCAGCAGCTTATGGCAGGGAAGAGATACGCAGTATTTT; CDR3 protein: CASSLWQGRDTQYF
J gene: TRBJ1-3; D gene: NA; V gene: TRBV7-9; clone size: NA; CDR3 DNA: TGTGCCAGCAGCCGTCCGGTTGGAAACACCATATATTTT; CDR3 protein: CASSRPVGNTIYF
J gene: TRBJ1-3; D gene: NA; V gene: TRBV28; clone size: once; CDR3 DNA: TGTGCCAGCAGTTTGACAGCTGGAAACACCATATATTTT; CDR3 protein: CASSLTAGNTIYF
J gene: TRBJ2-7; D gene: NA; V gene: TRBV28; clone size: NA; CDR3 DNA: TGTGCCAGCAGTTTTGTAGGCGAGCAGTACTTC; CDR3 protein: CASSFVGEQYF
J gene: TRBJ2-2; D gene: NA; V gene: TRBV5-4; clone size: NA; CDR3 DNA: TGTGCCAGCAGCTTGGGACAGGCCCTCGCGAACACCGGGGAGCTGTTTTTT; CDR3 protein: CASSLGQALANTGELFF
J gene: TRBJ1-5; D gene: TRBD1; V gene: TRBV5-8; clone size: NA; CDR3 DNA: TGTGCCAGCAGCTTGGGGGACAGGGAAGAGAGTCAGCCCCAGCATTTT; CDR3 protein: CASSLGDREESQPQHF
J gene: TRBJ1-1; D gene: NA; V gene: TRBV6-6; clone size: NA; CDR3 DNA: TGTGCCAGCAGTCGACGAGACACTGAAGCTTTCTTT; CDR3 protein: CASSRRDTEAFF
J gene: TRBJ1-1; D gene: NA; V gene: TRBV18; clone size: NA; CDR3 DNA: TGTGCCAGCTCACCAATCGGGTCTTACACTGAAGCTTTCTTT; CDR3 protein: CASSPIGSYTEAFF
J gene: TRBJ2-3; D gene: NA; V gene: TRBV9; clone size: NA; CDR3 DNA: TGTGCCAGCAGCGTAGCTGGGAGAAGCACAGATACGCAGTATTTT; CDR3 protein: CASSVAGRSTDTQYF
J gene: TRBJ2-1; D gene: TRBD2; V gene: TRBV18; clone size: NA; CDR3 DNA: TGTGCCAGCTCACCAGGGACTAGCGGGAGTCTGGATGAGCAGTTCTTC; CDR3 protein: CASSPGTSGSLDEQFF
J gene: TRBJ1-2; D gene: NA; V gene: TRBV10-3; clone size: few; CDR3 DNA: TGTGCCATCAGTCCGGGTAGGGACCTCATTTATGGCTACACCTTC; CDR3 protein: CAISPGRDLIYGYTF
J gene: TRBJ1-1; D gene: TRBD1; V gene: TRBV19; clone size: NA; CDR3 DNA: TGTGCCAGTAGTATTCTGAGGACAGGGGGAAGGAACACTGAAGCTTTCTTT; CDR3 protein: CASSILRTGGRNTEAFF
J gene: TRBJ2-1; D gene: NA; V gene: TRBV28; clone size: NA; CDR3 DNA: TGTGCCAGCAGCCAGGACAGCCGGACATACAATGAGCAGTTCTTC; CDR3 protein: CASSQDSRTYNEQFF
J gene: TRBJ1-2; D gene: NA; V gene: TRBV5-4; clone size: NA; CDR3 DNA: TGTGCCAGCAGCTTGTACGGAATTGATGGCTACACCTTC; CDR3 protein: CASSLYGIDGYTF
J gene: TRBJ1-6; D gene: TRBD1; V gene: TRBV9; clone size: NA; CDR3 DNA: TGTGCCAGCAGCGCTCAGGGGGCAGGAGATAATTCACCCCTCCACTTT; CDR3 protein: CASSAQGAGDNSPLHF
J gene: TRBJ2-2; D gene: NA; V gene: TRBV6-6; clone size: NA; CDR3 DNA: TGTGCCAGCAGCCCTTATCCCGGGGAGCTGTTTTTT; CDR3 protein: CASSPYPGELFF
J gene: TRBJ1-1; D gene: NA; V gene: TRBV7-2; clone size: NA; CDR3 DNA: TGTGCCAGCAGCTTAGTTGGGGAAAAGAACACTGAAGCTTTCTTT; CDR3 protein: CASSLVGEKNTEAFF
J gene: TRBJ2-3; D gene: NA; V gene: TRBV5-5; clone size: NA; CDR3 DNA: TGTGCCAGCAGCTGGCAGGGAACAGATACGCAGTATTTT; CDR3 protein: CASSWQGTDTQYF
J gene: TRBJ1-1; D gene: NA; V gene: TRBV7-9; clone size: once; CDR3 DNA: TGTGCCAGCAGCTTTAGGGGGGAGGACACTGAAGCTTTCTTT; CDR3 protein: CASSFRGEDTEAFF
J gene: TRBJ2-3; D gene: NA; V gene: TRBV4-2; clone size: NA; CDR3 DNA: TGTGCCAGCAGCCAAGACCCACGCGGGACAACAGATACGCAGTATTTT; CDR3 protein: CASSQDPRGTTDTQYF
J gene: TRBJ1-4; D gene: NA; V gene: TRBV2; clone size: NA; CDR3 DNA: TGTGCCAGCAGAAAGGGACGCCTGGAAAAACTGTTTTTT; CDR3 protein: CASRKGRLEKLFF